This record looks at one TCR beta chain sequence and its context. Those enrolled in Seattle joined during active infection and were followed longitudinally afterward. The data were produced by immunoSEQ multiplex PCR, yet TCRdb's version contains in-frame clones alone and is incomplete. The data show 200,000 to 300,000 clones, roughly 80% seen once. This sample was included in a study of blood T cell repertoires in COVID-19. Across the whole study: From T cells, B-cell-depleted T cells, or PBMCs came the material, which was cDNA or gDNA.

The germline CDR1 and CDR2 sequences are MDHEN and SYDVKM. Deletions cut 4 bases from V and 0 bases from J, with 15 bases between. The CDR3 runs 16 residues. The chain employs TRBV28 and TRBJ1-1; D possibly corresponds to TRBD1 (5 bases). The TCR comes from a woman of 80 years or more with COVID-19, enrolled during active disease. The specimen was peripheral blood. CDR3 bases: TGTGCCAGCAGTTCGTCGGGGGTCGCTCTGAACACTGAAGCTTTCTTT. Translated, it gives CASSSSGVALNTEAFF.